These 2 T cell receptor beta chains came from one sample sequenced in a study of cytomegalovirus exposure and HLA in healthy donors. PCR employed 60 Vbeta and 13 Jbeta primers. Generated by immunoSEQ multiplex PCR, the TCRdb table keeps only in-frame clones and is missing some. The sample lists about 130,000 clones; about 74% were seen once. Sequenced material: PBMCs. The receptors were gathered from a man between 18 and 35 years old in good health and CMV-seropositive.

The chain links TRBV29-1 to TRBJ1-1; D is perhaps TRBD1 (5 bases). Germline CDR1 reads SQVTM; CDR2 reads ANQGSEA. CDR3 length: 12 residues. V was cut by 4 bases and J by 2 bases, with 8 bases left in between. CDR3 sequence reads: CSVGRVNTEAFF. The CDR3 DNA reads as TGCAGCGTTGGCAGGGTAAACACTGAAGCTTTCTTT.

The chain links TRBV10-3 to TRBJ2-7, with D perhaps matching TRBD2 (6 bases). This CDR3 spans 14 amino acids. V shed 4 bases and J shed 6 bases, with 16 bases lying between them. CDR1 is ENHRY and CDR2 is SYGVKD in the germline V gene. CDR3 loop: CAISVHGTHAEQYF. The DNA of the CDR3 is TGTGCCATCAGTGTCCACGGGACTCACGCCGAGCAGTACTTC.